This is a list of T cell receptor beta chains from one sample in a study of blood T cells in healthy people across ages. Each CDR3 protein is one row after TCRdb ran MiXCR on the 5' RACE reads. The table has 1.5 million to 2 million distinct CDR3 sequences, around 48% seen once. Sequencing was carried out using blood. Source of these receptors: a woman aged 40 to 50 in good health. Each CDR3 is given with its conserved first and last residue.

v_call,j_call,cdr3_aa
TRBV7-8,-,CASSLALAGSYWGEQYF
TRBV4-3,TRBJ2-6,CASSPGHISGANVLTF
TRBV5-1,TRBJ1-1,CASSWTSGQMNTEAFF
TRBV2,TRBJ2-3,CASSGLGTSITDTQYF
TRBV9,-,CASSVESETQYF
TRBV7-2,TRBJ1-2,CASSLMGTGINYGYTF
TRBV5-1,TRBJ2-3,CASNLDTDTQYF
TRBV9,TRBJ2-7,CASSGSGILFYEQYF
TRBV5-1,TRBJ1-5,CASSTGAGGQPQHF
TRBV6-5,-,CASSYSILIQETQYF
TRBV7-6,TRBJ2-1,CASSLQGDSNREQFF
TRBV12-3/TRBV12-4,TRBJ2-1,CASRDRQGSYNEQFF
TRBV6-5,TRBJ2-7,CASSRLLGHEQYF
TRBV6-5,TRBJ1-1,CASSYFPRGPNTEAFF
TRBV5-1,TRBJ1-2,CASSQTGDRHGYTF
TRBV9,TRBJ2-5,CASSVSGVLETQYF
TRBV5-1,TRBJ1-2,CASSSVDGIGYTF
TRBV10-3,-,CAIRRTGGNAYEQYF
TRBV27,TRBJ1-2,CASSSTLQDGSFYYGYTF
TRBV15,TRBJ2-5,CATSRGAFGQTQYF
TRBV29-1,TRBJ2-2,CSVEGGTVKNTGELFF
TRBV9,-,CASSVNPRTGYNEQYF
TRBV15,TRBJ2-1,CATRGAPEYNEQFF
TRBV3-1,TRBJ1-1,CASSQDTGQKEAFF